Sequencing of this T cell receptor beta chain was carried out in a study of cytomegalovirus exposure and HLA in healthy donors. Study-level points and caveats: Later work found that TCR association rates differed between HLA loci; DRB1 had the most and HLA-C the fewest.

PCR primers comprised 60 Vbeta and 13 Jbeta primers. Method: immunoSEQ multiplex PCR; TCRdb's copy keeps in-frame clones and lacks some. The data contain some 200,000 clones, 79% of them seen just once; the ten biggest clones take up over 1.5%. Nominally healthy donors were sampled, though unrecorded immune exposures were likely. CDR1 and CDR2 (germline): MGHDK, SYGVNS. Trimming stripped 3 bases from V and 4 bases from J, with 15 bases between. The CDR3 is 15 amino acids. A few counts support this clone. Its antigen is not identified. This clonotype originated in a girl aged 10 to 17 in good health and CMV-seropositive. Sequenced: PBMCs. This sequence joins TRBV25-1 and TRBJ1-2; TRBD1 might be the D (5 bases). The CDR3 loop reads CASSDEAGMLYGYTF. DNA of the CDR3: TGTGCCAGCAGTGACGAGGCAGGGATGCTCTATGGCTACACCTTC.